A selection of T cell receptor beta chains follows, all from one sample in a study of blood T cell repertoires in COVID-19. This table comes from immunoSEQ multiplex PCR, and its TCRdb copy is limited to in-frame clones, with some not included. The sample carries a few hundred thousand clones, approximately 91% recorded once. The sequencing sample was made of PBMCs or T cells enriched from blood (not recorded which). The source is a woman in her 40s who had recovered from COVID-19. Each CDR3 is given with its conserved first and last residue. The order of the fields is D gene, J gene, clone size, V gene, CDR3 protein, CDR3 DNA. D genes are given only for firm matches. Size values are once, few and many counts, or a class for expanded clones, and some rows have none.

.	TRBJ1-5	few	TRBV2	CASNRGNQPQHF	TGTGCCAGCAATAGGGGAAATCAGCCCCAGCATTTT
.	TRBJ1-3	.	TRBV7-9	CASSTTREATIYF	TGTGCCAGCAGCACGACGAGGGAGGCCACCATATATTTT
TRBD2	TRBJ2-7	.	TRBV19	CASSNLGEGSYEQYF	TGTGCCAGTAGTAACCTAGGGGAGGGCTCCTACGAGCAGTACTTC
.	TRBJ2-3	.	TRBV7-2	CASSLLQATRGGDTQYF	TGTGCCAGCAGCTTACTCCAGGCGACTAGGGGGGGGGATACGCAGTATTTT
TRBD2	TRBJ2-2	.	TRBV27	CASTRLAGADTGELFF	TGTGCCAGCACCCGACTAGCGGGAGCGGACACCGGGGAGCTGTTTTTT
TRBD2	TRBJ2-1	.	TRBV9	CASSPRGGRYEQFF	TGTGCCAGCAGCCCCCGGGGGGGCAGGTATGAGCAGTTCTTC
TRBD1	TRBJ1-3	.	TRBV7-9	CASSLERTGGFSGNTIYF	TGTGCCAGCAGCTTAGAGAGGACAGGGGGCTTCTCTGGAAACACCATATATTTT
.	TRBJ1-6	.	TRBV24-1	CATSDARLGDSPLHF	TGTGCCACCAGTGATGCCAGACTGGGTGATTCACCCCTCCACTTT
.	TRBJ2-1	.	TRBV6-4	CASSDVETRANDEQFF	TGTGCCAGCAGTGATGTGGAGACTAGGGCTAATGATGAGCAGTTCTTC
.	TRBJ1-4	.	TRBV12-3/TRBV12-4	CASSPDLNEKLFF	TGTGCCAGCAGCCCAGACTTAAATGAAAAACTGTTTTTT
.	TRBJ2-1	.	TRBV7-3	CASSLGINEQFF	TGTGCCAGCAGCTTAGGCATCAATGAGCAGTTCTTC
.	TRBJ1-1	few	TRBV24-1	CATSDSMNTEAFF	TGTGCCACCAGTGACAGTATGAACACTGAAGCTTTCTTT
.	TRBJ1-1	once	TRBV27	CASSFLRKTEAFF	TGTGCCAGCAGTTTTTTGAGAAAGACTGAAGCTTTCTTT
TRBD2	TRBJ2-3	.	TRBV9	CASSVGTSDPDTQYF	TGTGCCAGCAGCGTGGGGACTAGCGACCCAGATACGCAGTATTTT
TRBD1	TRBJ2-7	.	TRBV9	CASSGEGQGYSYEQYF	TGTGCCAGCAGCGGGGAGGGACAGGGGTACTCCTACGAGCAGTACTTC
TRBD2	TRBJ2-1	once	TRBV28	CASSFSGASGRAYNEQFF	TGTGCCAGCAGTTTTTCGGGGGCCAGCGGGAGGGCCTACAATGAGCAGTTCTTC
.	TRBJ1-6	.	TRBV5-4	CASRRGNSPLHF	TGTGCCAGCCGTCGGGGAAATTCACCCCTCCACTTT
.	TRBJ1-1	.	TRBV7-9	CASSPRDTMNTEAFF	TGTGCCAGCAGCCCCCGGGACACCATGAACACTGAAGCTTTCTTT
TRBD1	TRBJ1-5	.	TRBV11-2	CASSVSHPDRGLRQPQHF	TGTGCCAGCAGCGTAAGCCATCCGGACAGGGGGTTAAGGCAGCCCCAGCATTTT
.	TRBJ1-6	.	TRBV7-3	CASSRHRAESYNSPLHF	TGTGCCAGCAGCCGACATAGAGCGGAGAGCTATAATTCACCCCTCCACTTT
TRBD2	TRBJ2-1	.	TRBV7-2	CASSSAGGGPTSSYNEQFF	TGTGCCAGCAGCAGCGCGGGCGGGGGGCCAACGAGCTCCTACAATGAGCAGTTCTTC
TRBD1	TRBJ2-7	.	TRBV28	CASRRSGTGYYEQYF	TGTGCCAGCAGGAGGTCCGGGACAGGGTATTACGAGCAGTACTTC
.	TRBJ2-5	.	TRBV2	CASRARLQETQYF	TGTGCCAGCAGAGCGAGATTGCAAGAGACCCAGTACTTC
.	TRBJ1-3	few	TRBV7-9	CASRTDLPGNTIYF	TGTGCCAGCAGGACAGATTTACCTGGAAACACCATATATTTT
TRBD1	TRBJ1-2	.	TRBV14	CASSLRQGQTYGYTF	TGTGCCAGCAGCCTCAGACAGGGGCAAACCTATGGCTACACCTTC